Sequencing of this TCR beta chain was carried out in a study of Tregs in tolerant kidney transplant recipients. Trimming took 10 bases from V and 7 from J; bases not matched to a gene: 13. The germline gives CDR1 LNHNV, CDR2 YYDKDF (reference sequence). The CDR3 has 13 residues. Comments on this clone: Its specificity is not known.

Study-wide findings and caveats: For some patients, primers changed over time, blocking nucleotide-level comparison. Few patients were studied, so findings need validation in larger groups.

Thawed PBMCs were FACS-sorted into unstimulated CD4+CD25+CD127- regulatory T cells, CD4+CD25- non-regulatory cells, CD4 and CD8 cells. Generated by immunoSEQ multiplex PCR, the TCRdb table keeps only in-frame clones and is missing some. The profile shows roughly 66,000 clones, around 90% of them singletons. Material: CD8+ T cells from blood, obtained before the transplant. V and J are TRBV15 and TRBJ2-7; 7 nucleotides agree with TRBD1. The clonotype comes from a human donor who received a combined kidney and bone marrow transplant. CDR3 sequence reads: CAIPGQIGGEQYF. The CDR3, as DNA: TGTGCCATCCCGGGACAGATAGGTGGTGAGCAGTACTTC.